The 22 T cell receptor beta chains listed next were all sequenced from one sample in a study of STAT5B mutations in CD4+ large granular lymphocyte leukemia. TCRdb's copy holds only in-frame clones and misses some; the assay was immunoSEQ multiplex PCR. The top ten clones hold around 2.1% of a sample with about 35,000 clones, about three quarters of them seen once. The sample taken for sequencing was CD4+ T cells from blood buffy coats. The receptors shown here come from a human donor in good health.

CDR3: CASSVEVRVNEQFF. CDR3 bases: TGTGCCAGCAGCGTAGAAGTTAGGGTGAATGAGCAGTTCTTC. V usage is TRBV9 and J usage is TRBJ2-1; D remains unclear. This CDR3 spans 14 amino acids. V lost 0 bases to trimming and J lost 7 bases, with 11 bases between them. Germline V lookup: CDR1 SGDLS, CDR2 YYNGEE.

The chain links TRBV23-1 to TRBJ2-7, with TRBD1 matching 11 bases. TRBV23-1 carries the ORF label, with uncertain function. Trimming cost V 3 bases and J 2 bases; bases outside gene matches: 9. The CDR3 is 17 amino acids. The CDR3 DNA reads as TGCGCCAGCAGTCATTGGGACCGGGACAGGGGGACCTACGAGCAGTACTTC. This codes for CASSHWDRDRGTYEQYF.

V and J are TRBV2 and TRBJ1-5; D not resolved. Germline CDR1 reads SNHLY; CDR2 reads FYNNEI. V gave up 4 bases and J gave up 2 bases, with 6 bases separating them. The length of the CDR3 is 13 residues. This chain's CDR3 is CASSVDRNQPQHF. The CDR3 DNA reads TGTGCCAGCAGTGTGGACCGCAATCAGCCCCAGCATTTT.

V is TRBV11-2 and J is TRBJ1-2, with D possibly being TRBD1 (6 bases). With 0 bases removed from V and 5 bases from J, the gap between germline ends came to 16 bases. The CDR3 runs to 16 residues. Germline V gene sequence: CDR1 SGHAT, CDR2 FQNNGV. The CDR3 protein is CASSLEASGALYGYTF. The CDR3 coding sequence is TGTGCCAGCAGCTTAGAGGCATCGGGGGCTCTTTATGGCTACACCTTC.

The chain is built from TRBV5-1 and TRBJ1-1, with TRBD1 as a possible D gene (6 bases). The CDR3 contains 14 residues. The germline CDR1 and CDR2 sequences are SGHRS and YFSETQ. Trimming removed 5 bases from V and 5 bases from J, with 16 bases in between. The CDR3 is CASRGGLSDTEAFF. The DNA of the CDR3 is TGCGCCAGCAGAGGGGGGTTGAGTGATACTGAAGCTTTCTTT. Full variable domain (rest looked up from reference TRBV5-1 and TRBJ1-1): KAGVTQTPRYLIKTRGQQVTLSCSPISGHRSVSWYQQTPGQGLQFLFEYFSETQRNKGNFPGRFSGRQFSNSRSEMNVSTLELGDSALYLCASRGGLSDTEAFFGQGTRLTVV.

The V and J genes are TRBV6-6 and TRBJ1-5, with D uncertain. CDR3 length: 14 residues. V shed 1 base and J shed 6 bases, with 10 bases lying between them. The germline gives CDR1 MNHNY, CDR2 SVGAGI (reference sequence). CDR3 region: CASSYLGSAQPQHF. The CDR3 bases are TGTGCCAGCAGTTACTTGGGCAGCGCTCAGCCCCAGCATTTT.

The chain recombines TRBV4-1 with TRBJ1-5; D gene unclear. This CDR3 spans 16 amino acids. Germline values: CDR1 MGHRA, CDR2 YSYEKL. Trimming stripped 0 bases from V and 0 bases from J, with 9 bases between. DNA of the CDR3: TGCGCCAGCAGCCAAGACCCGGGAAATAGCAATCAGCCCCAGCATTTT. This sequence encodes CASSQDPGNSNQPQHF.

The V and J genes are TRBV15 and TRBJ2-7; TRBD1 matches at 9 bases. V lost 4 bases, J lost 0 bases, and 10 bases stayed unmatched. Germline values: CDR1 LNHNV, CDR2 YYDKDF (reference sequence). This CDR3 has 17 amino acids. The DNA of the CDR3 is TGTGCCACCAGCACAACTTCCGGGACAGGGAACTCCTACGAGCAGTACTTC. Its translation is CATSTTSGTGNSYEQYF.

The chain combines TRBV11-2 with TRBJ2-7; perhaps TRBD2 as D (6 bases). The germline V gene has CDR1 SGHAT and CDR2 FQNNGV. V was cut by 4 bases and J by 0 bases, with 10 bases left in between. The CDR3 contains 14 residues. The CDR3: CASSSRDFSYEQYF. CDR3 DNA sequence: TGTGCCAGCAGCTCTCGGGACTTCTCCTACGAGCAGTACTTC.

This chain uses TRBV19 with TRBJ1-1, with D uncertain. Trimming took 3 bases from V and 0 from J, leaving 17 bases between them. The length of the CDR3 is 17 residues. Germline values: CDR1 LNHDA, CDR2 SQIVND (reference sequence). The CDR3 here is CASSIGGFGGLNTEAFF. CDR3 in DNA: TGTGCCAGTAGTATCGGTGGATTTGGAGGACTGAACACTGAAGCTTTCTTT.

The rearrangement uses TRBV7-9 and TRBJ2-7, with 8 bases lining up with TRBD1. In germline, CDR1 is SEHNR, CDR2 FQNEAQ (reference sequence). Trimming removed 5 bases from V and 7 bases from J; junction bases left unmatched: 19. CDR3 length equals 17 residues. CDR3 DNA: TGTGCCAGCAGCCCGAAACTCGGACAGGGTGATCAGACGGAGCAGTACTTC. It yields the protein CASSPKLGQGDQTEQYF.

V gene TRBV2 combines with J gene TRBJ2-1, with 12 bases that match TRBD2. The germline gives CDR1 SNHLY, CDR2 FYNNEI. The V and J ends lost 5 bases and 8 bases, in that order; junction bases with no gene match: 10. The CDR3 runs to 16 residues. CDR3 amino acids: CASSTRLAGAVDEQFF. In DNA, the CDR3 is TGTGCCAGCAGTACCCGACTAGCGGGAGCTGTAGATGAGCAGTTCTTC.

V is TRBV28 and J is TRBJ2-7, with 8 bases aligning to TRBD2. CDR3 length: 15 residues. Trimming removed 6 bases from V and 6 bases from J; junction bases left unmatched: 13. Looked up from germline, CDR1 is MDHEN and CDR2 is SYDVKM. The CDR3 DNA follows: TGTGCCAGCAGACCCCTAGGTAGCGGGATCTCCGAGCAGTACTTC. Its translation: CASRPLGSGISEQYF.

This clone turned up a few times. In nucleotides, the CDR3 is TGTGCCAGCAGCTTTTCCCCGGGGTCTGAAGCTTTCTTT. Its protein product is CASSFSPGSEAFF. This chain joins TRBV11-2 and TRBJ1-1; D gene unclear. This CDR3 spans 13 amino acids. V was trimmed by 3 bases and J by 6 bases, leaving 11 bases between them. CDR1 SGHAT and CDR2 FQNNGV come from the germline V gene.

The rearrangement uses TRBV29-1 and TRBJ2-4, with D maybe TRBD1 (6 bases). With 6 bases removed from V and 8 bases from J, the gap between germline ends came to 14 bases. Germline assignment: CDR1 SQVTM and CDR2 ANQGSEA. CDR3 length: 12 amino acids. The CDR3 sequence is CSVTMGADIQYF. The DNA for the CDR3 is TGCAGCGTCACAATGGGGGCGGACATTCAGTACTTC.

The V and J genes are TRBV30 and TRBJ1-5; D ambiguous. Germline lookup yields CDR1 GTSNPN and CDR2 SVGIG (reference sequence). The germline V and J ends were trimmed by 0 bases and 1 base, with 7 bases remaining between them. The CDR3 runs 14 residues. The chain's CDR3 is CAWSVGQSNQPQHF. The CDR3 DNA follows: TGTGCCTGGAGTGTAGGGCAGAGCAATCAGCCCCAGCATTTT. Filled out from reference TRBV30 and TRBJ1-5, the complete variable domain reads SQTIHQWPATLVQPVGSPLSLECTVEGTSNPNLYWYRQAAGRGLQLLFYSVGIGQISSEVPQNLSASRPQDRQFILSSKKLLLSDSGFYLCAWSVGQSNQPQHFGDGTRLSIL.

The chain recombines TRBV5-4 with TRBJ2-5; D gene uncertain. Between the trimmed V and J ends, which lost 1 base and 5 bases, there was a span of 9 bases. The CDR3 contains 13 residues. The germline CDR1 and CDR2 sequences are SGHNT and YYREEE (reference sequence). Here the CDR3 reads CASSLRREETQYF. The CDR3 DNA reads as TGTGCCAGCAGCTTGCGGCGCGAGGAGACCCAGTACTTC.

The chain combines TRBV10-3 with TRBJ1-2, with 10 bases aligning to TRBD1. There are 18 residues in the CDR3. The junction had 11 bases not matched to a gene; V was cut back by 0 bases and J by 4 bases. The germline V gene has CDR1 ENHRY and CDR2 SYGVKD. The CDR3 loop is CAISESPGQGWGTYGYTF. The CDR3 nucleotides read TGTGCCATCAGTGAGTCTCCGGGACAGGGGTGGGGGACCTATGGCTACACCTTC.

The chain employs TRBV4-2 and TRBJ1-1; D is unresolved. This CDR3 has 13 residues. Germline lookup yields CDR1 LGHNA and CDR2 YNFKEQ. The V gene lost 1 base and the J gene lost 7 bases, with 10 bases spanning the gap. The CDR3 bases are TGTGCCAGCAGCCAAGGCCGTATTTATGAAGCTTTCTTT. Amino acid sequence: CASSQGRIYEAFF.

In this sample, this clone turned up a few times. The V and J genes are TRBV2 and TRBJ2-7, with D maybe TRBD1 (5 bases). This CDR3 has 14 residues. The V gene's germline CDR1 is SNHLY and CDR2 FYNNEI. V lost 5 bases and J lost 0, with 11 bases in between. CDR3 amino acids: CASSPYRTSYEQYF. Here the CDR3 DNA reads TGTGCCAGCAGTCCTTACAGGACCTCCTACGAGCAGTACTTC.

The rearrangement links TRBV25-1 to TRBJ1-4; possibly TRBD1 for D (6 bases). This CDR3 is 14 amino acids long. Germline assignment: CDR1 MGHDK and CDR2 SYGVNS. Deletions cut 1 base from V and 7 bases from J, with 10 bases between. CDR3 in amino acids: CASSESGRGEKLFF. CDR3 DNA: TGTGCCAGCAGTGAATCTGGCAGGGGTGAAAAACTGTTTTTT. Using reference TRBV25-1 and TRBJ1-4 for the parts outside the CDR3, the full variable domain is EADIYQTPRYLVIGTGKKITLECSQTMGHDKMYWYQQDPGMELHLIHYSYGVNSTEKGDLSSESTVSRIRTEHFPLTLESARPSHTSQYLCASSESGRGEKLFFGSGTQLSVL.

The chain carries TRBV4-1 and TRBJ2-1, with 10 positions matching TRBD2. Germline V gives CDR1 MGHRA, CDR2 YSYEKL. Trimming took 4 bases from V and 5 from J; bases not matched to a gene: 8. The CDR3 sequence is 16 residues long. The CDR3 sequence is CASSLAAGGPNNEQFF. The CDR3 DNA reads TGCGCCAGCAGCCTTGCAGCGGGAGGGCCTAACAATGAGCAGTTCTTC.